This T cell receptor (beta chain) appears in the sequencing data of a study of cytomegalovirus exposure and HLA in healthy donors. Primers for the PCR totalled 60 Vbeta and 13 Jbeta. Method: immunoSEQ multiplex PCR; TCRdb's copy keeps in-frame clones and lacks some. The sample gives 170,000 or so clones, around 77% of which show up once; under 2.5% is in the top ten. The CDR3 has 13 residues. Trimming cost V 4 bases and J 6 bases; bases outside gene matches: 5. Germline V gene sequence: CDR1 SNHLY, CDR2 FYNNEI. V gene TRBV2 combines with J gene TRBJ1-2, with 7 nucleotides matching TRBD1. The receptor was isolated from a man between 60 and 70 years old in good health and CMV-seronegative. Material for sequencing was PBMCs. CDR3 nucleotides: TGTGCCAGCAGTGCAGGGGGTTTGAATGGCTACACCTTC. Translated: CASSAGGLNGYTF.